The clone carrying this T cell receptor (beta chain) was observed a few times. Under the authors' procedure: For nucleated cells, counts were estimated from reference gene primer amplification. Some clones are missing from TCRdb's copy, which holds only in-frame ones; the method was immunoSEQ multiplex PCR. The V and J calls and the clone size are those of that table, but D and trimming were determined from the DNA. This table holds approximately 220,000 clones, more than 75% found once. The data were taken from a study of blood T cell repertoires in COVID-19. Study summary: COVID-19 samples from acute and convalescent phases originated in the United States, Italy and Spain. T cells, B-cell-depleted T cells, or PBMCs provided the cDNA or gDNA that served as material.

This CDR3 is built from 17 residues. The V segment lost 1 base and the J segment 4 bases; nucleotides outside the gene matches: 8. From germline, CDR1 is SGHNT and CDR2 YYREEE (reference sequence). The J gene is TRBJ1-4, the V gene TRBV5-4; the match to TRBD1 covers 9 bases. Sample: peripheral blood. The sequence came from a man in his fifties or sixties who had recovered from COVID-19. CDR3 DNA: TGTGCCAGCAGCTTGAGACACGGACAGGGGATTAATGAAAAACTGTTTTTT. It encodes CASSLRHGQGINEKLFF.